The entry below gives a single T cell receptor beta chain sequence along with its context. Its specificity is unknown. This sample was included in a study of cytomegalovirus exposure and HLA in healthy donors. Study results and caveats: Researchers had no immune exposure information except CMV serostatus available.

PCR amplification relied on 60 Vbeta primers (plus 13 Jbeta primers). Authors' data handling: The authors later counted 65 million to 80 million unique TCR beta chains, roughly 10 million of them shared. The assay was immunoSEQ multiplex PCR, and TCRdb's table has in-frame clones only and misses some. V, J and clone size reflect that table, while D and trimming were determined from the DNA. The top ten hold under 3% of the sample, which has 180,000 or so clones, around 80% seen once. Deletions cut 2 bases from V and 0 bases from J, with 8 bases between. CDR3 length: 14 residues. Germline-derived CDR1 and CDR2 are KGHSH and LQKENI.

The sample taken for sequencing was PBMCs. J is TRBJ2-7 and V is TRBV18, with D possibly matching TRBD2 (6 bases). This TCR was sampled from a woman aged 50 to 65 in good health and CMV-seronegative. Here the CDR3 DNA reads TGTGCCAGCTCACCATCGGGGGTCTCCTACGAGCAGTACTTC. This gives the protein CASSPSGVSYEQYF.